This paragraph covers one T cell receptor (beta chain) sequence. This sample was included in a study of blood T cell repertoires in COVID-19. The CDR3 loop spans 17 amino acids. With 0 bases clipped from V and 6 bases from J, the junction kept 10 bases outside the gene matches. CDR1 is LGHDT, CDR2 YNNKEL, per germline (reference sequence). Sequencing was performed with immunoSEQ multiplex PCR; in TCRdb, only in-frame clones are kept and a portion is missing. The sample contains 50,000 to 60,000 clones, roughly nine tenths of which appear only once. Sequences were obtained from peripheral blood. The chain employs TRBV3-1 (or the pseudogene TRBV3-2) and TRBJ2-2; 7 bases align to TRBD1. The origin of this receptor is a man in his 60s with acute or convalescent COVID-19. This chain's CDR3 is CASSQEKGSQGAGELFF. In DNA, the CDR3 is TGTGCCAGCAGCCAAGAGAAGGGCAGCCAGGGGGCCGGGGAGCTGTTTTTT.